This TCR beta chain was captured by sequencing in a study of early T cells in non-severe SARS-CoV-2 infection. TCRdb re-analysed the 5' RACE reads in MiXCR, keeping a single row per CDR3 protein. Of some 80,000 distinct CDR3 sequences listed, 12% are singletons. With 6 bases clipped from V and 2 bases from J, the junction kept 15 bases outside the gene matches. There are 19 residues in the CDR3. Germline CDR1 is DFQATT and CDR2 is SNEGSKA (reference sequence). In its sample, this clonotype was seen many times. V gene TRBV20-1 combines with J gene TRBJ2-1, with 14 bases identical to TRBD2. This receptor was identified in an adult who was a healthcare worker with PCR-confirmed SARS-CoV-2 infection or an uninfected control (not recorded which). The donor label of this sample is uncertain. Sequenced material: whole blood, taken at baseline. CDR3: CSALNPGTSGRRAYNEQFF. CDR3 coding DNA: TGCAGTGCGCTTAACCCCGGGACTAGCGGGAGACGGGCCTACAATGAGCAGTTCTTC.